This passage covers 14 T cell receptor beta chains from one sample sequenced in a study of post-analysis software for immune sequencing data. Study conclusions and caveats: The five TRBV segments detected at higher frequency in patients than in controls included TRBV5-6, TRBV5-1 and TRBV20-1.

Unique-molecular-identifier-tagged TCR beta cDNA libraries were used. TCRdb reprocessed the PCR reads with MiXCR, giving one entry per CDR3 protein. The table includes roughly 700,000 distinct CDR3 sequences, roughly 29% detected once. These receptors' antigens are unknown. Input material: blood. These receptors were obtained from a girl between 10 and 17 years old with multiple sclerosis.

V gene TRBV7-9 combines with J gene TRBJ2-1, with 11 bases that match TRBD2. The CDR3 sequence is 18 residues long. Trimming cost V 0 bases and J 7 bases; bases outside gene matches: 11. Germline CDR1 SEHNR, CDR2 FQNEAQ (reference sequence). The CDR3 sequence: CASSLAGVAGGPGNEQFF. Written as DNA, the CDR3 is TGTGCCAGCAGCTTAGCGGGAGTAGCGGGAGGGCCTGGGAATGAGCAGTTCTTC.

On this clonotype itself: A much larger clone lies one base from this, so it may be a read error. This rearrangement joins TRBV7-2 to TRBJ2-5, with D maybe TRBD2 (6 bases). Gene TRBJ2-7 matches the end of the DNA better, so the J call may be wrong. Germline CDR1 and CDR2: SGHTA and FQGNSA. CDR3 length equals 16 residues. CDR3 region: CAGSSPHRRALPEQYF. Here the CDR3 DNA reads TGTGCCGGCAGCTCGCCGCATCGGAGGGCACTTCCCGAGCAGTACTTC.

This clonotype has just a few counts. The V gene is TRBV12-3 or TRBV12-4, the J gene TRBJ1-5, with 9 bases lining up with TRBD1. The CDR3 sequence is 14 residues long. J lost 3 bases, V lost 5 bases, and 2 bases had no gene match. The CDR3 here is CASSGTGFNQPQHF. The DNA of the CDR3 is TGTGCCAGCAGTGGGACAGGGTTCAATCAGCCCCAGCATTTT.

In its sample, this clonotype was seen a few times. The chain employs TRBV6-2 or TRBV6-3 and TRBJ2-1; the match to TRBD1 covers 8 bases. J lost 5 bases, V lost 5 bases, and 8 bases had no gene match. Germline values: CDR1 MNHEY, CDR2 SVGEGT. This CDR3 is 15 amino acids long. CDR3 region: CASSQEDRVDNEQFF. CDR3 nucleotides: TGTGCCAGCAGTCAGGAGGACAGGGTCGACAATGAGCAGTTCTTC.

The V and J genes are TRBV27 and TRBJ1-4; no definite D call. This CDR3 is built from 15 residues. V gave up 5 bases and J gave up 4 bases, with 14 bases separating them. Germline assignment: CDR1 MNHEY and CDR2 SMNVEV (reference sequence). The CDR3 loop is CASSTEGWGNEKLFF. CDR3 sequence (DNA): TGTGCCAGCAGTACCGAGGGTTGGGGTAATGAAAAACTGTTTTTT.

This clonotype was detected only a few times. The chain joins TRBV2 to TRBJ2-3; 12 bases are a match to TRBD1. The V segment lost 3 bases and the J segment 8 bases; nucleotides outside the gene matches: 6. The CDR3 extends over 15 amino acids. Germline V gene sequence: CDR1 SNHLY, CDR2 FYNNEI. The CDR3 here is CASSESGQGAFTQYF. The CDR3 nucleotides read TGTGCCAGCAGTGAGTCGGGACAGGGGGCGTTTACGCAGTATTTT.

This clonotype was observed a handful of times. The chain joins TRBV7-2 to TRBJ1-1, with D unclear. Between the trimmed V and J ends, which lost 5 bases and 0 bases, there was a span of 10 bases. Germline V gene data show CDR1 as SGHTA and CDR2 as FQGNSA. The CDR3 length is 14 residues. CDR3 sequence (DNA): TGTGCCAGCAGCCTTTCGTGGTTGAACACTGAAGCTTTCTTT. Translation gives CASSLSWLNTEAFF.

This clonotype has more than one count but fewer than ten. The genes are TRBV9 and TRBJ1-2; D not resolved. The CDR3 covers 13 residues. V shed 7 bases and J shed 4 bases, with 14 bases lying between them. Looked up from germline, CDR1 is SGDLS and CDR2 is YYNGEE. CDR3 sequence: CASYHESSYGYTF. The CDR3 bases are TGTGCCAGCTACCACGAATCAAGCTATGGCTACACCTTC.

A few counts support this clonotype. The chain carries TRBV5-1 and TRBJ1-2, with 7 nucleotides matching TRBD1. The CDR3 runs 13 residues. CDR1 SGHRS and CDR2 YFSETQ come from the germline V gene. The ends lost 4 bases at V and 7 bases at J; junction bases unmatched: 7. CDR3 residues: CASSVTGRGGYTF. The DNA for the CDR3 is TGCGCCAGCAGCGTGACAGGGCGAGGTGGCTACACCTTC. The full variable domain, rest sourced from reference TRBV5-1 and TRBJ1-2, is KAGVTQTPRYLIKTRGQQVTLSCSPISGHRSVSWYQQTPGQGLQFLFEYFSETQRNKGNFPGRFSGRQFSNSRSEMNVSTLELGDSALYLCASSVTGRGGYTFGSGTRLTVV.

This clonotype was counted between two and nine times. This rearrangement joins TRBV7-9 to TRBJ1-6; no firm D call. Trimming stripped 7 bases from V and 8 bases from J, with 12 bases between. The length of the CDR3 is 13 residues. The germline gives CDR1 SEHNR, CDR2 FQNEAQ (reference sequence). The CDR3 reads CASKRQKDSPLHF. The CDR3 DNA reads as TGTGCCAGCAAACGCCAAAAGGATTCACCCCTCCACTTT.

The CDR3 DNA reads as TGCAGTGCCGAACCCAGACCAGTCCAAGAGACCCAGTACTTC. Translated: CSAEPRPVQETQYF. The chain couples TRBV20-1 to TRBJ2-5; D is undetermined. CDR3 length: 14 amino acids. Trimming cost V 6 bases and J 1 base, with 15 bases left between them. The V gene's germline CDR1 is DFQATT and CDR2 SNEGSKA (reference sequence).

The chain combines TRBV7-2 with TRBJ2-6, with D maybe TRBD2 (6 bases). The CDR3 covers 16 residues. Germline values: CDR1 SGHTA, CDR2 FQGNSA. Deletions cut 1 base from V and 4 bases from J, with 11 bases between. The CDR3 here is CASSLVGGTGANVLTF. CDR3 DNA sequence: TGTGCCAGCAGCTTAGTAGGAGGGACCGGGGCCAACGTCCTGACTTTC.

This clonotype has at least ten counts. The CDR3 loop is CASSFSGGNNEQFF. As DNA, the CDR3 is TGCGCCAGCAGCTTTAGCGGGGGCAACAATGAGCAGTTCTTC. The chain couples TRBV5-1 to TRBJ2-1; TRBD2 matches 9 bases. The CDR3 contains 14 residues. The germline CDR1 and CDR2 sequences are SGHRS and YFSETQ. V dropped 2 bases and J dropped 5; count of bases not matched to a gene: 2.

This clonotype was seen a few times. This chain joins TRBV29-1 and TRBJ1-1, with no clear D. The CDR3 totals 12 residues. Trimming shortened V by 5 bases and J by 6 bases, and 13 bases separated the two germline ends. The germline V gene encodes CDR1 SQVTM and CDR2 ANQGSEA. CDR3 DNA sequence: TGCAGCGTTACACGCGATGTACCTGAAGCTTTCTTT. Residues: CSVTRDVPEAFF.